The TCR beta chain under discussion was sequenced for a study of beta chain features in type 1 diabetes. Investigators reverse transcribed all isolated RNA, so they sequenced expressed TCRB transcripts. Sequencing was performed with immunoSEQ multiplex PCR; in TCRdb, only in-frame clones are kept and a portion is missing. The sample lists more than 60,000 clones, approximately 62% seen once, with about 2.2% in the top ten. The study's findings and limits: Whether TCRB rearrangement is influenced by HLA type went unresolved here.

About this clone itself: Its antigen is undetermined.

Purities over 95% were achieved in all sorted populations. The CDR3 extends over 13 amino acids. V was pared by 3 bases and J by 7 bases, with 5 bases of the junction left unmatched. The germline CDR1 and CDR2 sequences are SGHNT and YENEEA. The chain carries TRBV11-3 and TRBJ1-1; 7 bases line up with TRBD1. What was sequenced was Tregs from blood. The TCR originated in a woman aged 18-30 years in good health. DNA of the CDR3: TGTGCCAGCAGCTTTTGGGGACAGAGTGAAGCTTTCTTT. It encodes CASSFWGQSEAFF.